The 5 T cell receptor beta chains presented below share a single source sample, sequenced in a study of T cells after yellow fever vaccination. TCRdb ran MiXCR on the 5' RACE reads and lists one entry per CDR3 protein. The sample includes 500,000 to 650,000 distinct CDR3 sequences, around an eighth of them seen just once. Sequenced material: PBMCs, taken on the day of the yellow fever booster vaccination. These receptor sequences come from a man aged 30 to 45 who received the YFV17D yellow fever vaccine.

The chain links TRBV4-3 to TRBJ2-5, with TRBD1 identical over 8 bases. V lost 3 bases and J lost 5; bases outside the gene matches: 5. CDR3 size: 14 residues. Germline V gene data show CDR1 as LGHNA and CDR2 as YSLEER. This CDR3 is CASSQQGADETQYF. For the CDR3, the DNA is TGCGCCAGCAGCCAGCAGGGGGCCGATGAGACCCAGTACTTC.

This clonotype appeared a single time. The V gene is TRBV9, the J gene TRBJ2-6; the D is unclear. The V end lost 1 base, the J end lost 1 base, and 6 bases lay between the germline ends. Germline assignment: CDR1 SGDLS and CDR2 YYNGEE. The CDR3 runs 15 residues. DNA for the CDR3: TGTGCCAGCAGCGTACAGGTTTCTGGGGCCAACGTCCTGACTTTC. Residues: CASSVQVSGANVLTF.

This clonotype was detected a few times. The chain links TRBV19 to TRBJ2-7; D unclear. The germline CDR1 and CDR2 sequences are LNHDA and SQIVND (reference sequence). With 3 bases removed from V and 0 bases from J, the gap between germline ends came to 9 bases. The CDR3 spans 14 residues. CDR3 sequence: CASSMQVDSYEQYF. The CDR3 DNA is TGTGCCAGTAGTATGCAGGTAGACTCCTACGAGCAGTACTTC.

This chain joins TRBV6-2 or TRBV6-3 and TRBJ2-6; D might be TRBD1 (6 bases). Germline CDR1 reads MNHEY; CDR2 reads SVGEGT. With 4 bases removed from V and 0 bases from J, the gap between germline ends came to 13 bases. This CDR3 region has 17 residues. DNA of the CDR3: TGTGCCAGCAGTTCGGCAGGGGAAACCTCTGGGGCCAACGTCCTGACTTTC. Protein product: CASSSAGETSGANVLTF.

The rearrangement joins TRBV5-4 to TRBJ2-5, with 7 bases identical to TRBD1. Germline CDR1 SGHNT, CDR2 YYREEE (reference sequence). V shed 4 bases and J 2 bases; nucleotides not matched to a gene: 11. The CDR3 loop spans 16 amino acids. The CDR3 region has the DNA TGTGCCAGCAGCCTCCCTTCATGGGACAGACAAGAGACCCAGTACTTC. This encodes CASSLPSWDRQETQYF.